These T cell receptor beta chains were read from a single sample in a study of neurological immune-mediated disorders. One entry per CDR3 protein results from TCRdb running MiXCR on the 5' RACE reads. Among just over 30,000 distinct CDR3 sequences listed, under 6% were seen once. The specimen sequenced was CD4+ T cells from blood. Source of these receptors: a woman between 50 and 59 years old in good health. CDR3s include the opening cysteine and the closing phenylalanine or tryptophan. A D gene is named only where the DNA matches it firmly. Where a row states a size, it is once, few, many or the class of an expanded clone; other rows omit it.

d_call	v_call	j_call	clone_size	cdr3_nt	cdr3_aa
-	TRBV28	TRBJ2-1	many	TGTGCCAGCAGCTCCCAGGGTAAGGGCTCCTACAATGAGCAGTTCTTC	CASSSQGKGSYNEQFF
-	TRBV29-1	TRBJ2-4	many	TGCAGCGTTGCTGCCGGTTTGAAAAACATTCAGTACTTC	CSVAAGLKNIQYF
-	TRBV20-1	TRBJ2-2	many	TGCAGTGCTAGAGGCCCCGGGGCCGGGGAGCTGTTTTTT	CSARGPGAGELFF
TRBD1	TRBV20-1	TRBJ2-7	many	TGCAGTGCTATCCCCTGGACAGGGTTGACCTACGAGCAGTACTTC	CSAIPWTGLTYEQYF
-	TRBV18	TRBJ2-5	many	TGTGCCAGCTCACCACGAACTAGCTTGGGGGAGACCCAGTACTTC	CASSPRTSLGETQYF
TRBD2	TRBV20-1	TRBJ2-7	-	TGCAGTGCTCGACCCCGAGCGGGAACCTACGAGCAGTACTTC	CSARPRAGTYEQYF
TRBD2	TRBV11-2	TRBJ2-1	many	TGTGCCAGCAGCTTGCTCGGACTAGCGGGAGTCAATGAGCAGTTCTTC	CASSLLGLAGVNEQFF
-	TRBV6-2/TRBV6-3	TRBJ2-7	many	TGTGCCAGCAGTCCTTTCTACGAGCAGTACTTC	CASSPFYEQYF
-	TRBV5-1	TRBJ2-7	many	TGCGCCAGCAGCCGGGATGTAAGTACCGAGCAGTACTTC	CASSRDVSTEQYF
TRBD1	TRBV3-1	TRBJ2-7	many	TGTGCCAGCGGACGGAGACAGGGTGGGCAGTACTTC	CASGRRQGGQYF
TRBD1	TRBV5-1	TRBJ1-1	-	TGCGCCAGCAAGGGACAGACGAACACTGAAGCTTTCTTT	CASKGQTNTEAFF
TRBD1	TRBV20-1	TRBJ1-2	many	TGCAGTGCCCCGACAGGGGCCTATGGCTACACCTTC	CSAPTGAYGYTF
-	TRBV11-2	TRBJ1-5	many	TGTGCCAGCAGCTTAGATCCAGGGTACAATCAGCCCCAGCATTTT	CASSLDPGYNQPQHF
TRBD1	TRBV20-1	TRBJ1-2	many	TGCAGTGCAAAGACAGGGGCCTCATGGGGCTACACCTTC	CSAKTGASWGYTF
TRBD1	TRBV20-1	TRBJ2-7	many	TGCAGTGCTACGAGGACAGGCTACGAGCAGTACTTC	CSATRTGYEQYF
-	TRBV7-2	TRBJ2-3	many	TGTGCCAGCAGCATACAGGATCGCACAGATACGCAGTATTTT	CASSIQDRTDTQYF
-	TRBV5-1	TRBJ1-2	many	TGCGCCAGCAGCTTAACGGACTACTATGGCTACACCTTC	CASSLTDYYGYTF
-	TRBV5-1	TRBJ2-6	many	TGCGCCAGCAGCTTGGCTGGCAGCACCCAGGGTAACGTCCTGACTTTC	CASSLAGSTQGNVLTF
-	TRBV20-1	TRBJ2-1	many	TGCAGTGCTACGGGACTCCGGTCCAATGAGCAGTTCTTC	CSATGLRSNEQFF
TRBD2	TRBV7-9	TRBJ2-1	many	TGTGCCAGCAGCCGCCGGGGACTAGGGATATCAGGGGAGCAGTTCTTC	CASSRRGLGISGEQFF
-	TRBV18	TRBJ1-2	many	TGTGCCAGCTCACCCGGACAGCAAGAGGCCCCGCTGTTC	CASSPGQQEAPLF
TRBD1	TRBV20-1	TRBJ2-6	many	TGCAGTGCTAGAGCCCTGGACAGGGGCACTGGGGCCAACGTCCTGACTTTC	CSARALDRGTGANVLTF
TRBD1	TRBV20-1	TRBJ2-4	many	TGCAGTGCCTGGACAGGGGGCTCTAGCATTCAGTACTTC	CSAWTGGSSIQYF
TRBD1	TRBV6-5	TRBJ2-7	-	TGTGCCAGCTCATACAGGGGACAGGGACCCTACGAGCAGTACTTC	CASSYRGQGPYEQYF
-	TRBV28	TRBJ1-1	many	TGTGCCAGCAGTTTAGGTCAGAGGAACACTGAAGCTTTCTTT	CASSLGQRNTEAFF
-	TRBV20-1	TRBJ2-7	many	TGCAGTGCTATTCTCCAAAGAGCAGGGGCGAGCGAGCAGTACTTC	CSAILQRAGASEQYF
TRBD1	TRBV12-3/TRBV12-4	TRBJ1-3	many	TGTGCCAGCAGTTTGGCCAGGGGGCGACGCGGAAACACCATATATTTT	CASSLARGRRGNTIYF
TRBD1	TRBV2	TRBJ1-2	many	TGTGCCAGCAGACGACAGGGGGCGACCAACTATGGCTACACCTTC	CASRRQGATNYGYTF
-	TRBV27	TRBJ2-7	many	TGTGCCAGCAGCCCCCCGTCGGGTATCCTCTACGAGCAGTACTTC	CASSPPSGILYEQYF
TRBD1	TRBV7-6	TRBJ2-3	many	TGTGCCAGCAGCTTAGGGGCTCGGACAGGGCGGAGCACAGATACGCAGTATTTT	CASSLGARTGRSTDTQYF
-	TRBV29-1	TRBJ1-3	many	TGCAGCGTCACGAGCAAATCTGGAAACACCATATATTTT	CSVTSKSGNTIYF
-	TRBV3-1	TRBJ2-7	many	TGTGCCAGCAGCCAAGATTGGGTCGGACCCTACGAGCAGTACTTC	CASSQDWVGPYEQYF
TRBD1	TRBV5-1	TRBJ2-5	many	TGCGCCAGCAGCTTTACAGGGGATTTGGAGACCCAGTACTTC	CASSFTGDLETQYF
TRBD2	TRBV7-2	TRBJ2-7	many	TGTGCCAGCAGCCCCCAAGGGAGCGGGAGTCGAGAGCAGTACTTC	CASSPQGSGSREQYF
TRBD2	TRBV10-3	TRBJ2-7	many	TGTGCCATCAACTCCGGGACTAGCGGGAGGCGCTACGAGCAGTACTTC	CAINSGTSGRRYEQYF
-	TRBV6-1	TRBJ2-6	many	TGTGCCAGCAGTGAAGGTGGGGGGCGCGTCTCTGGGGCCAACGTCCTGACTTTC	CASSEGGGRVSGANVLTF
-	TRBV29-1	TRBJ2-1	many	TGCAGCACCCGGGGCTACAATGAGCAGTTCTTC	CSTRGYNEQFF
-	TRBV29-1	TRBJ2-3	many	TGCAGCGTTGAAGATCGGACGAGAGGCACAGATACGCAGTATTTT	CSVEDRTRGTDTQYF
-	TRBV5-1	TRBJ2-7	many	TGCGCCAGCAGCTTCCAAGGGGACGAGCAGTACTTC	CASSFQGDEQYF
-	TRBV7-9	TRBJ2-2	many	TGTGCCAGCAGCGGGGTTGGGACTCCGCGCTCCGGGGAGCTGTTTTTT	CASSGVGTPRSGELFF
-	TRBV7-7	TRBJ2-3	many	TGTGCCAGCAGCCCAGGACTAGGAGGGGGAGAGAGGCAGTATTTT	CASSPGLGGGERQYF
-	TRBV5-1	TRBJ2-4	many	TGCGCCAGCAGCTTGGAGGGGGACATTCAGTACTTC	CASSLEGDIQYF
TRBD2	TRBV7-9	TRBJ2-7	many	TGTGCCAGCAGTGAAAGCGGGGGTTCCTACGAGCAGTACTTC	CASSESGGSYEQYF
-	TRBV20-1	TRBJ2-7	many	TGCAGTGCTAGGCCCGGGGGAACTAAAGCCTACGAGCAGTACTTC	CSARPGGTKAYEQYF
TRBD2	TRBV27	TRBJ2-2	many	TGTGCCAGCAGTATGACTAGCGGGAGTCCCGGGGAGCTGTTTTTT	CASSMTSGSPGELFF
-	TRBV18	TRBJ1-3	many	TGTGCCAGCTCACCAAGAGGAAACACCATATATTTT	CASSPRGNTIYF
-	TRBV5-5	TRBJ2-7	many	TGTGCCAGCAGCTTGAGGGGCGACCACCTAACCTACGAGCAGTACTTC	CASSLRGDHLTYEQYF
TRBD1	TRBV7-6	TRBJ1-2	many	TGTGCCAGCAGCTTAACCCGTGGACAGGGGGCTGATGGCTACACCTTC	CASSLTRGQGADGYTF
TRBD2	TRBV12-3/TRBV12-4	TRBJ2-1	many	TGTGCCAGCAGTTTCTGGCGGGGGACCTACAATGAGCAGTTCTTC	CASSFWRGTYNEQFF
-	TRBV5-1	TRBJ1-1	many	TGCGCCAGCAGCTTGGCCTTAGGGAGGGACACTGAAGCTTTCTTT	CASSLALGRDTEAFF